One sample yielded the 14 T cell receptor beta chains listed below, sequenced in a study of blood T cell repertoires in COVID-19. Sequencing was performed with immunoSEQ multiplex PCR; in TCRdb, only in-frame clones are kept and a portion is missing. The sample lists about 150,000 clones, roughly 85% occurring once. Material: PBMCs or T cells enriched from blood (not recorded which). These receptors originate from a woman between 65 and 79 years old in a cohort exposed to, infected with or recovered from COVID-19 (not recorded which).

In this sample, this clone turned up a few times. V is TRBV29-1 and J is TRBJ2-2; tentatively, D is TRBD1 (6 bases). V lost 0 bases to trimming and J lost 0 bases, with 11 bases between them. CDR1 is SQVTM and CDR2 is ANQGSEA in the germline V gene. There are 16 residues in the CDR3. The CDR3 reads CSVEDEGQTNTGELFF. CDR3 nucleotide sequence: TGCAGCGTTGAAGATGAAGGACAGACGAACACCGGGGAGCTGTTTTTT.

The chain has TRBV24-1 and TRBJ1-1, with 8 bases identical to TRBD1. CDR1 and CDR2 from the germline V gene are KGHDR and SFDVKD. This CDR3 has 15 residues. Trimming at V came to 3 bases and at J to 1 base, leaving 3 bases not matched to a gene. The CDR3 sequence: CATSDTGTGNTEAFF. The CDR3 DNA is TGTGCCACCAGTGATACAGGGACAGGGAACACTGAAGCTTTCTTT.

V gene TRBV7-8 combines with J gene TRBJ2-1; a weak D match, TRBD2 (6 bases). This CDR3 contains 18 residues. Trimming removed 5 bases at V and 6 bases at J, with 26 bases between. Germline values: CDR1 SGHVS, CDR2 FQNEAQ. The chain's CDR3 is CASSPWGSGRSLGNEQFF. CDR3 bases: TGTGCCAGCAGCCCTTGGGGGTCAGGGAGGAGCTTGGGCAATGAGCAGTTCTTC.

This sequence joins TRBV7-9 and TRBJ2-3; D might be TRBD2 (5 bases). This CDR3 contains 14 residues. CDR1 is SEHNR and CDR2 is FQNEAQ in the germline V gene (reference sequence). V lost 2 bases, J lost 3 bases, and 9 bases lay in between. CDR3 amino acids: CASSLRGSTDTQYF. The DNA of the CDR3 is TGTGCCAGCAGCTTACGGGGTTCAACAGATACGCAGTATTTT.

The chain has TRBV18 and TRBJ2-7; 8 bases fit TRBD1. The germline CDR1 and CDR2 sequences are KGHSH and LQKENI. V shed 3 bases, J shed 3 bases, and the junction held 4 bases outside the gene matches. The CDR3 loop spans 14 amino acids. The CDR3 nucleotides read TGTGCCAGCTCACCTGGACAGGGTATCTACGAGCAGTACTTC. This codes for CASSPGQGIYEQYF.

The chain links TRBV2 to TRBJ2-7; 8 bases match TRBD1. Per the germline V gene, CDR1 is SNHLY and CDR2 is FYNNEI. CDR3 size: 15 residues. Losses at the gene ends were 4 bases for V and 3 bases for J; bases not matched to a gene: 8. The CDR3 protein is CASSADRGAFYEQYF. CDR3 DNA: TGTGCCAGCAGTGCCGACAGGGGAGCCTTCTACGAGCAGTACTTC.

This chain joins TRBV11-2 and TRBJ2-7, with TRBD2 matching 9 bases. The CDR3 extends over 15 amino acids. The V segment lost 4 bases and the J segment 5 bases; nucleotides outside the gene matches: 9. Germline-derived CDR1 and CDR2 are SGHAT and FQNNGV. CDR3 coding DNA: TGTGCCAGCAGCTGGGTAGCGGGAGAAGGCGACGAGCAGTACTTC. Amino acids: CASSWVAGEGDEQYF.

V usage is TRBV6-2 or TRBV6-3 and J usage is TRBJ2-1; TRBD2 is a possible D gene (7 bases). V lost 6 bases and J 4 bases, leaving 13 bases between the germline ends. This CDR3 comprises 14 residues. Germline CDR1 is MNHEY and CDR2 is SVGEGT. In DNA form, the CDR3 reads TGTGCCAGCAGCCGAGGGAGGGGGTACAATGAGCAGTTCTTC. This encodes CASSRGRGYNEQFF.

The rearrangement joins TRBV20-1 to TRBJ2-7, with TRBD1 matching over 11 bases. J gave up 3 bases and V 3 bases, and 4 bases lay outside the gene matches. The germline CDR1 and CDR2 sequences are DFQATT and SNEGSKA (reference sequence). The CDR3 totals 14 residues. The CDR3 region has the DNA TGCAGTGCTAGTGCCGGGACAGGGGGCTACGAGCAGTACTTC. This gives the protein CSASAGTGGYEQYF.

The chain has TRBV29-1 and TRBJ2-3, with 7 bases lining up with TRBD2. The CDR3 sequence is 13 residues long. Germline trimming cut 5 bases from V and 2 bases from J; bases unmatched to any gene: 4. CDR1 and CDR2 from the germline V gene are SQVTM and ANQGSEA. For the CDR3, the DNA is TGCAGCGTTCGGCAGCGGGACACAGATACGCAGTATTTT. As protein: CSVRQRDTDTQYF.

This clone was observed a single time. This chain joins TRBV10-3 and TRBJ2-7; TRBD2 agrees at 13 bases. The germline CDR1 and CDR2 sequences are ENHRY and SYGVKD. The V and J ends lost 11 bases and 6 bases, in that order; junction bases with no gene match: 7. The CDR3 contains 13 residues. The CDR3: CAVGTSGEGEQYF. The CDR3 bases are TGTGCCGTTGGGACTAGCGGGGAAGGCGAGCAGTACTTC.

The chain joins TRBV6-5 to TRBJ1-1; D ambiguous. CDR1 MNHEY and CDR2 SVGAGI come from the germline V gene. Trimming shortened V by 4 bases and J by 2 bases, and 14 bases separated the two germline ends. The length of the CDR3 is 15 residues. This CDR3 is CASSSRLLGNTEAFF. The CDR3 DNA sequence: TGTGCCAGCAGTTCCAGACTTCTTGGAAACACTGAAGCTTTCTTT.

This clone has only a few counts. The V call is TRBV6-1, the J call TRBJ1-1, with no clear D. Per the germline V gene, CDR1 is MNHNS and CDR2 is SASEGT. The V gene lost 2 bases and the J gene lost 4 bases, with 8 bases spanning the gap. CDR3 size: 13 residues. DNA for the CDR3: TGTGCCAGCAGTGAACAGGAGGGCACTGAAGCTTTCTTT. This translates into CASSEQEGTEAFF.

V gene TRBV7-9 combines with J gene TRBJ2-2; D not certain. This CDR3 comprises 13 residues. The V end lost 5 bases, the J end lost 4 bases, and 8 bases lay between the germline ends. Germline lookup yields CDR1 SEHNR and CDR2 FQNEAQ (reference sequence). The CDR3 nucleotides read TGTGCCAGCAGCCCCTGGAGCACCGGGGAGCTGTTTTTT. Amino acids: CASSPWSTGELFF.